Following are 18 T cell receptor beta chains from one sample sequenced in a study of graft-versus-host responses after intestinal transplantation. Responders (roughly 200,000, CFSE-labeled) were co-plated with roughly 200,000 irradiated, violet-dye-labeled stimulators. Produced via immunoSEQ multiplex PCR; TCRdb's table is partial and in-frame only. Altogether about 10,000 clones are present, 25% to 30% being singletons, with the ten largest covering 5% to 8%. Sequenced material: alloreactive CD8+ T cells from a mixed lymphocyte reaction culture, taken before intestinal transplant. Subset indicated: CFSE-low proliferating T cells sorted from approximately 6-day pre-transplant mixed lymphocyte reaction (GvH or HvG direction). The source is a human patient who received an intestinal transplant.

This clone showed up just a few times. Here the CDR3 DNA reads TGCAGCGTTGCCGGGACAGAGTACGAGCAGTACTTC. It encodes CSVAGTEYEQYF. V and J are TRBV29-1 and TRBJ2-7; 7 bases are a match to TRBD1. The CDR3 is 12 amino acids. Losses at the gene ends were 4 bases for V and 4 bases for J; bases not matched to a gene: 4. The germline CDR1 and CDR2 sequences are SQVTM and ANQGSEA.

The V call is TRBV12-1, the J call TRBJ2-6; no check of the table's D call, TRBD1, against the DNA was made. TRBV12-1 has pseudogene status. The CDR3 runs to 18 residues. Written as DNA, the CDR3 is TGTGCCAGCAGCCCTACTAATGTAGGACAAAGTCGGGCCAACGTCCTGACTTTC. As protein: CASSPTNVGQSRANVLTF.

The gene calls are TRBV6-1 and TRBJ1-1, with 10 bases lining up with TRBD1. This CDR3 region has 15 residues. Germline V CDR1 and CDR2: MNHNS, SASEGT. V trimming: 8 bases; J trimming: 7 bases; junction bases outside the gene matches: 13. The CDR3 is CASVGTGDRRNEAFF. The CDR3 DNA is TGTGCCAGCGTTGGGACAGGGGATCGAAGGAATGAAGCTTTCTTT.

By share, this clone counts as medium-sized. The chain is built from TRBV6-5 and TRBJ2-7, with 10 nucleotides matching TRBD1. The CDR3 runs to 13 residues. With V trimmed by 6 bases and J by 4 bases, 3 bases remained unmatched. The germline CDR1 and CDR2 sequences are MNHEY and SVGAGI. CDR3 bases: TGTGCCAGCAGCTGGGGACAGGGGTACGAGCAGTACTTC. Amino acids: CASSWGQGYEQYF.

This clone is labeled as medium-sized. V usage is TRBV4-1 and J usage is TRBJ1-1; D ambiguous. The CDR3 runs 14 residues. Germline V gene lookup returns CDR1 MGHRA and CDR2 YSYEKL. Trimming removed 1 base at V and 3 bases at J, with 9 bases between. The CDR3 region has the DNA TGCGCCAGCAGCCAAGGTGGGAGTTACACTGAAGCTTTCTTT. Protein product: CASSQGGSYTEAFF.

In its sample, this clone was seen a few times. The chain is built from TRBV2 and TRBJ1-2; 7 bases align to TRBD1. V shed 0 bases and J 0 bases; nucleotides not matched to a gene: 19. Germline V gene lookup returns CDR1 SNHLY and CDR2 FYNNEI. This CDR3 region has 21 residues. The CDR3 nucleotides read TGTGCCAGCAGTGAAGCCGGTGGACAGGCGATAAAACTACATCCTAACTATGGCTACACCTTC. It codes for CASSEAGGQAIKLHPNYGYTF.

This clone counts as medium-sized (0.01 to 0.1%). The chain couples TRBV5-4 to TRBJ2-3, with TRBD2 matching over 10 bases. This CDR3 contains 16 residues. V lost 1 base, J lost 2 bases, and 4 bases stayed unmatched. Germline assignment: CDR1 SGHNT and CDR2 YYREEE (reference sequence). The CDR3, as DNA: TGTGCCAGCAGCTTGCGCCTAGCGGGGGACACAGATACGCAGTATTTT. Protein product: CASSLRLAGDTDTQYF.

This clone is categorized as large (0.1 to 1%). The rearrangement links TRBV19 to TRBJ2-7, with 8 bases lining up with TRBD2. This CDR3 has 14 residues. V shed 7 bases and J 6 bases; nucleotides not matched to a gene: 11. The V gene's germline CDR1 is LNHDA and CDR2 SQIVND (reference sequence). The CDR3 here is CASKAGGLALEQYF. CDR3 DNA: TGTGCCAGTAAGGCCGGCGGACTAGCTCTCGAGCAGTACTTC.

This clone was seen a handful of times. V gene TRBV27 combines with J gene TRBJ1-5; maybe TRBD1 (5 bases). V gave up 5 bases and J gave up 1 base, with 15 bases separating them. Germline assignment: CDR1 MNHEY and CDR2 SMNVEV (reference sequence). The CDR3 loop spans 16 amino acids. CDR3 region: CASSLLGGLSNQPQHF. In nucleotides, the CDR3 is TGTGCCAGCAGTCTCCTGGGGGGTCTGAGCAATCAGCCCCAGCATTTT.

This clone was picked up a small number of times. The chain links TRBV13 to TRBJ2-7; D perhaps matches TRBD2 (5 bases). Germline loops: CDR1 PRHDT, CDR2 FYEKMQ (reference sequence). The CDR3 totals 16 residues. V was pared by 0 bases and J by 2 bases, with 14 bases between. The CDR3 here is CASSLGLGSLAYEQYF. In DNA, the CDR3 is TGTGCCAGCAGCTTAGGTCTGGGGAGTCTGGCCTACGAGCAGTACTTC.

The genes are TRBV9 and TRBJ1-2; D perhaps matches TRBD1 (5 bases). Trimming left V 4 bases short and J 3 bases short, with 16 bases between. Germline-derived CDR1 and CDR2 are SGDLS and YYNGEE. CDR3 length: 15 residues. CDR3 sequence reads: CASSPFGGYDYGYTF. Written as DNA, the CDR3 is TGTGCCAGCAGCCCATTTGGGGGGTACGACTATGGCTACACCTTC.

CDR3 coding DNA: TGTGCCAGCAGCCAAGATTGGGGCGGGGCCGGAGGTGAGCAGTTCTTC. This encodes CASSQDWGGAGGEQFF. The rearrangement uses TRBV4-2 and TRBJ2-1, with D maybe TRBD2 (6 bases). V dropped 0 bases and J dropped 9 bases, with 18 bases sitting between them. Germline loops: CDR1 LGHNA, CDR2 YNFKEQ. The CDR3 sequence is 16 residues long.

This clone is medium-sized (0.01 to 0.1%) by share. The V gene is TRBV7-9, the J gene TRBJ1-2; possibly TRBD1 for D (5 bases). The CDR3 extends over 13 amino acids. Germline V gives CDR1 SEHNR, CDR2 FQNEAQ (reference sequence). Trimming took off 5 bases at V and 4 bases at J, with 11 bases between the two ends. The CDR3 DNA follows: TGTGCCAGCAGCGGGGCCCAAATCTATGGCTACACCTTC. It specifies CASSGAQIYGYTF.

Here the CDR3 DNA reads TGCGCCAGCAGCCAAATAGCGGGGACCACAGATACGCAGTATTTT. Encoded protein: CASSQIAGTTDTQYF. This chain uses TRBV4-1 with TRBJ2-3; TRBD2 aligns across 8 bases. This CDR3 has 15 amino acids. CDR1 is MGHRA and CDR2 is YSYEKL in the germline V gene. Trimming at V came to 2 bases and at J to 2 bases, leaving 3 bases not matched to a gene.

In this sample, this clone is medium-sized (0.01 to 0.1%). Here the CDR3 reads CASSQRGSGDTQYF. CDR3 nucleotides: TGCGCCAGCAGCCAGCGGGGCTCGGGAGATACGCAGTATTTT. The chain couples TRBV4-1 to TRBJ2-3; possibly TRBD2 for D (6 bases). CDR1 MGHRA and CDR2 YSYEKL come from the germline V gene. CDR3 length: 14 amino acids. Deletions cut 3 bases from V and 5 bases from J, with 12 bases between.

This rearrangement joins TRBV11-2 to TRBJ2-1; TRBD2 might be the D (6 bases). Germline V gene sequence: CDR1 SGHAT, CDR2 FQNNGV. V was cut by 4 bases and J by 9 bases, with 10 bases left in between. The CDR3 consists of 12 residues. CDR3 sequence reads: CASSSRGTEQFF. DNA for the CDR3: TGTGCCAGCAGCTCACGGGGGACTGAGCAGTTCTTC.

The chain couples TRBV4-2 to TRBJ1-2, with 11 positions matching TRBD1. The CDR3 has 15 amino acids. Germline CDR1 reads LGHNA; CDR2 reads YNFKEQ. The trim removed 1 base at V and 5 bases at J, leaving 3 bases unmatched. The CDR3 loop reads CASSQAGTGGYGYTF. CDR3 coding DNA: TGTGCCAGCAGCCAAGCCGGGACAGGGGGTTATGGCTACACCTTC.

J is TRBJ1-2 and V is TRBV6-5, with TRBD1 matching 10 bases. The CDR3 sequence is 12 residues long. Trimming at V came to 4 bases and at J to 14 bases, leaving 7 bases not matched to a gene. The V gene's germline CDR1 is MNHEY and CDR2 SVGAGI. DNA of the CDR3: TGTGCCAGCAGTTCACAAGGACAGGGGGAAACCTTC. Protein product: CASSSQGQGETF.